Sequencing of this TCR beta chain was carried out in a study of OX40 agonist ivuxolimab in advanced cancers. Describing the broader study: The costimulatory receptor OX40 (CD134) was targeted by ivuxolimab, a fully human IgG2 agonistic monoclonal antibody. In the dose-escalation cohort, roughly four fifths of patients were male, and the mean age was approximately 60 years, with a range of about 23 to 85. The purpose of peripheral TCRbeta sequencing was to test whether ivuxolimab changed TCR sequence diversity and led to clonal T-cell expansion. The paper covers the monotherapy dose-escalation part of the phase I ivuxolimab trial, which included N ≈ 50 patients. Prior anti-PD-1, anti-PD-L1 or anti-CTLA-4 therapy was permitted, and roughly two fifths of dose-escalation patients had received checkpoint inhibitors. Partial responses occurred in three dose-escalation patients: two with cutaneous melanoma and one with hepatocellular carcinoma. Of the approximately 50 patients in dose escalation, about 20 had hepatocellular carcinoma, roughly 15 had melanoma, 9 had renal cell carcinoma and 9 had head and neck cancer. Intravenous ivuxolimab was administered to patients every 2 weeks at six dose levels: 0.01, 0.1, 0.3, 1.5, 3 and 10 mg/kg.

CDR1 and CDR2 are read off the germline V gene as SGHNT and YENEEA. The CDR3 goes from the cysteine to the phenylalanine over 16 residues. Kept here is only the CDR3 DNA, which spans 48 bases and is read in frame from base 1. Compared with germline, V lacks 1 base and J lacks 6 bases; bases without a gene match: 5. The trial excluded patients who had a history of autoimmune disease or who were on systemic immunosuppression. Peripheral blood for TCR sequencing was collected from all dose cohorts at baseline, on cycle 4 day 1, and on cycle 7 day 1. Samples were obtained from an open-label, multicenter, first-in-human phase I dose-escalation trial of ivuxolimab. Adults with locally advanced or metastatic head and neck squamous cell, hepatocellular, melanoma or renal cell carcinoma were enrolled in the trial. Before TCR sequencing, CD4+ T cells and CD8+ T cells from peripheral blood were sorted into separate populations.

What the work shows at the level of the full study, not this receptor alone: Low levels of normalized T-cell clonal expansion were also seen in some patients who did not respond. At doses of 0.1 to 3.0 mg/kg, clonal expansion of both CD4+ and CD8+ T cells in blood was seen between baseline and week 6. After ivuxolimab, more expanded clones were found on average in CD8+ T cells than in CD4+ T cells. In the 0.1-3.0 mg/kg groups, partial responders were among the patients with the lowest normalized peripheral clonal expansion, particularly in CD8+ T cells. Antigen specificity was not determined for the clonally expanded peripheral T cells.

In the case of this clone: Its antigen is currently not known. Per-nucleotide qualities are absent, and no much larger clonotype sits a single base away.

Genomic DNA was isolated from the sorted cells so that the TCRbeta CDR3 region could be sequenced. TCRbeta CDR3 regions were sequenced using the immunoSEQ Assay. TCRdb re-hosts the immuneACCESS table, in-frame sequences only. Its copies lack some clones; in the studies checked, an unresolved V gene accounts for under half of them, and the cause for the rest is not known. Across this sample there are around 30,000 clones, with approximately 89% seen only once. Roughly a tenth of the sample goes to the ten largest clones. The receptor comes from an adult with an advanced solid tumor such as melanoma, head and neck, liver or kidney cancer. This chain joins TRBV11-3 to TRBJ2-3; 12 central nucleotides agree with TRBD2. Sequencing used CD4+ or CD8+ T cells sorted from blood, obtained in a trial of the OX40 agonist ivuxolimab. The CDR3 here reads CASSLVRLAGADTQYF. The bases are TGTGCCAGCAGCTTAGTAAGACTAGCGGGAGCGGATACGCAGTATTTT.